The 30 T cell receptor beta chains presented below share a single source sample, sequenced in a study of human T cells and chemical hapten exposure. Using its own MiXCR run on the RACE reads, TCRdb lists one record per CDR3 protein. The sample carries nearly 80,000 distinct CDR3 sequences, about a tenth recorded once. The time point: patch test 1, 2 weeks after DPC sensitization. Treatment: therapeutic diphenylcyclopropenone sensitization with weekly scalp DPC. Source: whole blood, taken in connection with sensitization to the hapten diphenylcyclopropenone (DPC). The receptors were gathered from a woman in her fifties or sixties with alopecia areata. Some clones in this sample may be carry-over from other donors' samples.

This clonotype was found many times. J is TRBJ1-4 and V is TRBV28, with 10 positions matching TRBD1. Unmatched junction bases numbered 13, after V lost 6 bases and J lost 9 bases. Looked up from germline, CDR1 is MDHEN and CDR2 is SYDVKM. This CDR3 region has 16 residues. The CDR3 loop is CASSRDRGVSPQKLFF. CDR3 in DNA: TGTGCCAGCAGCCGGGACAGGGGCGTCTCCCCCCAAAAACTGTTTTTT.

The sample holds a few counts of this clonotype. The chain uses TRBV12-3 or TRBV12-4 and TRBJ2-1; a weak D match, TRBD1 (6 bases). With 5 bases removed from V and 0 bases from J, the gap between germline ends came to 8 bases. The CDR3 sequence is 14 residues long. In DNA, the CDR3 is TGTGCCAGCAGTGTGGACAGCTCCTACAATGAGCAGTTCTTC. Translated, it gives CASSVDSSYNEQFF.

This clonotype was seen a handful of times. The chain couples TRBV27 to TRBJ2-1; D tentatively fits TRBD1 or TRBD2 (5 bases each). The V end lost 4 bases, the J end lost 6 bases, and 13 bases lay between the germline ends. CDR1 is MNHEY, CDR2 SMNVEV, per germline (reference sequence). CDR3 size: 14 residues. CDR3 residues: CASSSPIGTNEQFF. CDR3 coding DNA: TGTGCCAGCAGTTCACCTATCGGGACCAATGAGCAGTTCTTC.

This clonotype was observed a few times. The chain combines TRBV6-6 with TRBJ1-4, with D uncertain. The CDR3 extends over 13 amino acids. Deletions cut 4 bases from V and 7 bases from J, with 10 bases between. Germline V gene sequence: CDR1 MNHNY, CDR2 SVGAGI (reference sequence). Here the CDR3 DNA reads TGTGCCAGCAGTTGGGGTGGTAGTGAAAAACTGTTTTTT. Encoded protein: CASSWGGSEKLFF.

This clonotype appeared many times. This sequence joins TRBV3-1 and TRBJ1-2; D is unresolved. The CDR3 has 12 amino acids. The germline V and J ends were trimmed by 1 base and 1 base, with 1 base remaining between them. The V gene's germline CDR1 is LGHDT and CDR2 YNNKEL (reference sequence). The CDR3 reads CASSQVNYGYTF. For the CDR3, the DNA is TGTGCCAGCAGCCAAGTTAACTATGGCTACACCTTC.

The V and J genes are TRBV11-1 and TRBJ2-5; D is possibly TRBD1 (6 bases). Trimming shortened V by 5 bases and J by 4 bases, and 14 bases separated the two germline ends. Germline CDR1 SGHAT, CDR2 FQDESV (reference sequence). This CDR3 region has 14 residues. The DNA of the CDR3 is TGTGCCAGCAGCATACGGGACATCCGAGAGACCCAGTACTTC. Translated, it gives CASSIRDIRETQYF.

The chain carries TRBV7-2 and TRBJ2-7, with TRBD2 as a possible D gene (5 bases). Germline-derived CDR1 and CDR2 are SGHTA and FQGNSA. Trimming shortened V by 5 bases and J by 3 bases, and 14 bases separated the two germline ends. This CDR3 contains 14 residues. The CDR3 sequence: CASSRTSSFYEQYF. In DNA, the CDR3 is TGTGCCAGCAGCCGGACTTCTAGTTTCTACGAGCAGTACTTC. The whole variable domain, remainder taken from reference TRBV7-2 and TRBJ2-7, is GAGVSQSPSNKVTEKGKDVELRCDPISGHTALYWYRQSLGQGLEFLIYFQGNSAPDKSGLPSDRFSAERTGGSVSTLTIQRTQQEDSAVYLCASSRTSSFYEQYFGPGTRLTVT.

At least ten counts were recorded for this clonotype. This chain joins TRBV7-9 and TRBJ1-2; D is undetermined. This CDR3 has 14 amino acids. With 1 base removed from V and 4 bases from J, the gap between germline ends came to 10 bases. Germline CDR1 is SEHNR and CDR2 is FQNEAQ (reference sequence). CDR3 loop: CASSLEVAGYGYTF. DNA for the CDR3: TGTGCCAGCAGCTTAGAGGTGGCCGGCTATGGCTACACCTTC.

As for this clonotype: The junction departs from germline at one end; a sequencing error may be responsible. This chain joins TRBV12-3 or TRBV12-4 and TRBJ2-1; 9 bases fit TRBD2. This CDR3 is built from 13 residues. The CDR3 protein is CASSGLATNGQFF. CDR3 bases: TGTGCCAGCAGCGGACTAGCGACCAATGGGCAGTTCTTC.

The chain has TRBV12-3 or TRBV12-4 and TRBJ2-2, with TRBD1 matching 8 bases. V was clipped by 5 bases and J by 2 bases; unmatched bases: 4. This CDR3 has 15 amino acids. CDR3 bases: TGTGCCAGCAGTCGGACAGGGCTTAACACCGGGGAGCTGTTTTTT. Translated: CASSRTGLNTGELFF.

In this sample, this clonotype turned up a few times. The chain recombines TRBV20-1 with TRBJ1-5; D might be TRBD1 (5 bases). V lost 6 bases and J lost 1, with 13 bases in between. The CDR3 sequence is 14 residues long. Germline assignment: CDR1 DFQATT and CDR2 SNEGSKA (reference sequence). The CDR3 coding sequence is TGCAGTGCAAACAGGCCCATAAGCAATCAGCCCCAGCATTTT. It is translated as CSANRPISNQPQHF.

V is TRBV6-5 and J is TRBJ1-5, with TRBD1 matching over 7 bases. From germline, CDR1 is MNHEY and CDR2 SVGAGI. The CDR3 spans 16 residues. V was clipped by 0 bases and J by 3 bases; unmatched bases: 5. CDR3 protein: CASSYSSGGANQPQHF. The CDR3 coding sequence is TGTGCCAGCAGTTACTCATCAGGGGGTGCCAATCAGCCCCAGCATTTT.

The chain employs TRBV12-3 or TRBV12-4 and TRBJ1-1; 7 bases map to TRBD1. Trimming at V came to 3 bases and at J to 5 bases, leaving 12 bases not matched to a gene. There are 16 residues in the CDR3. The CDR3: CASSLGQSTGGTEAFF. The DNA for the CDR3 is TGTGCCAGCAGTTTGGGACAGAGTACTGGGGGTACTGAAGCTTTCTTT.

This clonotype has only a few counts. CDR3 nucleotide sequence: TGTGCCACCAGCGGCTCAGGGGTCCGGTCACCCCTCCACTTT. Protein product: CATSGSGVRSPLHF. J is TRBJ1-6 and V is TRBV15, with a tentative D call TRBD1 (6 bases). Germline V gives CDR1 LNHNV, CDR2 YYDKDF (reference sequence). Trimming removed 5 bases from V and 10 bases from J, with 15 bases in between. CDR3 length: 14 amino acids.

The CDR3 DNA follows: TGCAGTGCTAGACTTGCCCTAGCGGGAAGGACCTACGAGCAGTACTTC. Protein sequence: CSARLALAGRTYEQYF. The chain couples TRBV20-1 to TRBJ2-7, with 9 bases identical to TRBD2. The CDR3 length is 16 residues. With V trimmed by 2 bases and J by 2 bases, 10 bases remained unmatched. CDR1 and CDR2 (germline): DFQATT, SNEGSKA (reference sequence).

This clonotype has more than one count but fewer than ten. The chain carries TRBV28 and TRBJ2-1; D uncertain. Looked up from germline, CDR1 is MDHEN and CDR2 is SYDVKM. V shed 3 bases and J shed 0 bases, with 9 bases lying between them. There are 15 residues in the CDR3. The CDR3 bases are TGTGCCAGCAGTTTTCGGTCTAGCTCCTACAATGAGCAGTTCTTC. Its protein product is CASSFRSSSYNEQFF.

The genes are TRBV7-6 and TRBJ2-5; D call uncertain. Trimming removed 4 bases from V and 1 base from J, with 4 bases in between. CDR1 and CDR2 (germline): SGHVS, FNYEAQ. This CDR3 comprises 12 residues. CDR3 loop: CASSYPQETQYF. The CDR3 bases are TGTGCCAGCAGCTACCCCCAAGAGACCCAGTACTTC.

There are many counts of this clonotype. V usage is TRBV20-1 and J usage is TRBJ1-5; maybe TRBD1 (5 bases). The CDR3 is made up of 16 amino acids. The V and J ends lost 6 bases and 5 bases respectively, with 23 bases between them. Germline V CDR1 and CDR2: DFQATT, SNEGSKA (reference sequence). Written as DNA, the CDR3 is TGCAGTGCAACCGGGACCCAGGGAGGGGTCGATCAGCCCCAGCATTTT. It specifies CSATGTQGGVDQPQHF.

This clonotype was observed a few times. The chain recombines TRBV7-2 with TRBJ2-3; weak D call: TRBD1 (6 bases). V lost 4 bases, J lost 10 bases, and 12 bases lay in between. CDR1 and CDR2 (germline): SGHTA, FQGNSA. The CDR3 consists of 12 residues. CDR3 sequence: CASSSRGLPQYF. The CDR3 DNA sequence: TGTGCCAGCAGCTCCAGGGGTCTTCCGCAGTATTTT.

The gene calls are TRBV27 and TRBJ2-3, with 10 bases aligning to TRBD1. The CDR3 extends over 16 amino acids. The V and J ends lost 10 bases and 5 bases, in that order; junction bases with no gene match: 15. Germline values: CDR1 MNHEY, CDR2 SMNVEV (reference sequence). In DNA, the CDR3 is TGTGCCAACGCCCGTGACAGGGGGCGAGACAAAGATACGCAGTATTTT. Residues: CANARDRGRDKDTQYF.

The chain carries TRBV10-3 and TRBJ2-1; the D gene is possibly TRBD2 (6 bases). Germline V gene sequence: CDR1 ENHRY, CDR2 SYGVKD. This CDR3 is 12 amino acids long. Trimming took 6 bases from V and 10 from J, leaving 13 bases between them. Here the CDR3 reads CAISVGRREQFF. DNA of the CDR3: TGTGCCATCAGCGTGGGGAGGCGCGAGCAGTTCTTC.

This clonotype was seen a handful of times. The chain employs TRBV9 and TRBJ2-7, with D possibly matching TRBD2 (5 bases). V lost 0 bases and J lost 6, with 13 bases in between. The CDR3 has 14 amino acids. Germline loops: CDR1 SGDLS, CDR2 YYNGEE. The CDR3 DNA reads TGTGCCAGCAGCGTAGGGGTGGCGGGCCGCGAGCAGTACTTC. Translating gives CASSVGVAGREQYF.

J is TRBJ2-4 and V is TRBV29-1; 7 nucleotides line up with TRBD2. V lost 4 bases to trimming and J lost 7 bases; unmatched junction nucleotides: 4. The CDR3 spans 12 residues. Germline CDR1 SQVTM, CDR2 ANQGSEA. CDR3 sequence (DNA): TGCAGCGTTGGGACTAGGGATAACATTCAGTACTTC. Encoded protein: CSVGTRDNIQYF. Full variable domain (outside the CDR3, taken from reference TRBV29-1 and TRBJ2-4): SAVISQKPSRDICQRGTSLTIQCQVDSQVTMMFWYRQQPGQSLTLIATANQGSEATYESGFVIDKFPISRPNLTFSTLTVSNMSPEDSSIYLCSVGTRDNIQYFGAGTRLSVL.

CDR3 protein: CASSPGQYTEAFF. CDR3 sequence (DNA): TGTGCCAGCAGCCCCGGACAGTACACTGAAGCTTTCTTT. The rearrangement joins TRBV7-9 to TRBJ1-1; possible D gene TRBD1, 6 bases. V was trimmed by 5 bases and J by 3 bases, leaving 10 bases between them. Per the germline V gene, CDR1 is SEHNR and CDR2 is FQNEAQ (reference sequence). This CDR3 region has 13 residues. Together with reference TRBV7-9 and TRBJ1-1, the CDR3 gives the full variable domain: DTGVSQNPRHKITKRGQNVTFRCDPISEHNRLYWYRQTLGQGPEFLTYFQNEAQLEKSRLLSDRFSAERPKGSFSTLEIQRTEQGDSAMYLCASSPGQYTEAFFGQGTRLTVV.

The chain employs TRBV5-1 and TRBJ2-5; D unresolved. Germline-derived CDR1 and CDR2 are SGHRS and YFSETQ. The CDR3 runs to 14 residues. Trimming took 2 bases from V and 2 from J, leaving 10 bases between them. This CDR3 is CASSLEGPQETQYF. The DNA of the CDR3 is TGCGCCAGCAGCTTAGAAGGCCCGCAAGAGACCCAGTACTTC.

In nucleotides, the CDR3 is TGCAGCGTTGGGGAACTGGGGGAGCCCCAGCATTTT. Protein sequence: CSVGELGEPQHF. The V gene is TRBV29-1, the J gene TRBJ1-5; possibly TRBD1 for D (5 bases). CDR1 is SQVTM and CDR2 is ANQGSEA in the germline V gene. The CDR3 extends over 12 amino acids. Trimming took off 4 bases at V and 8 bases at J, with 12 bases between the two ends.

The chain couples TRBV7-8 to TRBJ2-1; D possibly corresponds to TRBD1 (6 bases). V dropped 0 bases and J dropped 6 bases, with 9 bases sitting between them. Germline V gene sequence: CDR1 SGHVS, CDR2 FQNEAQ. This CDR3 contains 14 residues. The CDR3 spells CASSLAHRANEQFF. CDR3 bases: TGTGCCAGCAGCTTAGCCCACAGGGCCAATGAGCAGTTCTTC.

This clonotype was seen more than once but under ten times. The chain couples TRBV2 to TRBJ2-7; unclear D gene. Germline lookup yields CDR1 SNHLY and CDR2 FYNNEI. The CDR3 length is 12 residues. With 1 base removed from V and 7 bases from J, the gap between germline ends came to 8 bases. CDR3 loop: CASSEEEWEQYF. For the CDR3, the DNA is TGTGCCAGCAGTGAAGAAGAATGGGAGCAGTACTTC.

This clonotype was seen only a few times. V is TRBV12-2 and J is TRBJ1-2; the table calls TRBD1, which could not be checked here. TRBV12-2 is classified as a pseudogene. The CDR3 is made up of 15 amino acids. DNA for the CDR3: TGTGCAAGTCGCTTAGAAACGGGGCCTAACTATGGCTACACCTTC. It translates to CASRLETGPNYGYTF.

This clonotype has a handful of counts. The V gene is TRBV6-5, the J gene TRBJ2-1; D is unclear. V shed 4 bases and J shed 10 bases, with 14 bases lying between them. CDR3 length: 13 residues. CDR1 is MNHEY and CDR2 is SVGAGI in the germline V gene. CDR3 coding DNA: TGTGCCAGCAGTTCCCCGAACTCCGGAGAGCAGTTCTTC. Protein sequence: CASSSPNSGEQFF.